This TCR beta chain came from a study of OX40 agonist ivuxolimab in advanced cancers. Study-level background: Ivuxolimab, an antibody acting as an agonist of OX40 (CD134), was used to treat patients. Among those enrolled, mean age was about 60 years (range roughly 23 to 79) and roughly 84% were male.

The CDR3 length is 15 residues. Per germline, CDR1 MDHEN and CDR2 SYDVKM. V lost 5 bases and J lost 3, with 16 bases in between. Generated by immunoSEQ multiplex PCR, the TCRdb table keeps only in-frame clones and is missing some. This table holds about 17,000 clones, about 88% found once. Note on this clone: As yet, its antigen is unknown.

Overall study findings and caveats: What antigens the expanded peripheral T cells recognized was never established. Low normalized T-cell clonal expansion also characterized some of the nonresponders.

This rearrangement joins TRBV28 to TRBJ2-5, with a possible D match to TRBD1 (5 bases). The sample in question was CD4+ or CD8+ T cells sorted from blood, obtained in a trial of the OX40 agonist ivuxolimab. The sequence was collected from an adult with an advanced solid tumor such as melanoma, head and neck, liver or kidney cancer. The DNA for the CDR3 is TGTGCCAGCAGTGACTTCACCCCCAGGGAAGAGACCCAGTACTTC. Protein product: CASSDFTPREETQYF.